What follows are 32 T cell receptor beta chains derived from one specimen sequenced in a study of control samples from healthy donors and cancer patients. TCRdb keeps only in-frame clones here, not all; method: immunoSEQ multiplex PCR. The data show roughly 94,000 clones, approximately 84% seen once. The sequencing sample was made of PBMCs. Receptors were obtained from a man aged 65 to 79 with lung cancer.

For the CDR3, the DNA is TGTCAGGACAATGAGCAGTTCTTC. It codes for CQDNEQFF. The chain carries TRBV5-8 and TRBJ2-1; D call uncertain. Germline-derived CDR1 and CDR2 are SGHTS and YDEGEE. The CDR3 spans 8 residues.

This clone showed up just a few times. V and J are TRBV29-1 and TRBJ2-3; the D gene could be TRBD1 or TRBD2 (5 bases each). CDR1 and CDR2 (germline): SQVTM, ANQGSEA. Trimming removed 3 bases at V and 1 base at J, with 8 bases between. This CDR3 region has 13 residues. The CDR3 region has the DNA TGCAGCGTTGAGGGGGTTGGCACAGATACGCAGTATTTT. Protein product: CSVEGVGTDTQYF.

The J gene is TRBJ2-5, the V gene TRBV24-1; 7 bases fit TRBD1. Germline V CDR1 and CDR2: KGHDR, SFDVKD. The CDR3 runs 14 residues. J lost 9 bases, V lost 4 bases, and 10 bases had no gene match. The CDR3 region has the DNA TGTGCCACCAGTGACCCTGACAGGGAACGGTCCCAGTACTTC. Translating gives CATSDPDRERSQYF.

Comment on this clone: The sample contains more than one DNA sequence encoding this CDR3. The chain recombines TRBV9 with TRBJ2-1; possible D gene TRBD2, 7 bases. V lost 3 bases and J 4 bases, leaving 14 bases between the germline ends. CDR3 length: 15 residues. Germline V lookup: CDR1 SGDLS, CDR2 YYNGEE. Here the CDR3 reads CASSALRGGYNEQFF. DNA of the CDR3: TGTGCCAGCAGCGCCCTTAGGGGGGGGTACAATGAGCAGTTCTTC.

The chain uses TRBV7-2 and TRBJ2-3, with TRBD1 identical over 9 bases. The CDR3 runs 15 residues. V shed 5 bases and J 8 bases; nucleotides not matched to a gene: 11. The germline V gene has CDR1 SGHTA and CDR2 FQGNSA. The CDR3 is CASSRTGTGSGTQYF. DNA of the CDR3: TGTGCCAGCAGCCGTACGGGGACAGGGTCAGGTACGCAGTATTTT.

This clone was recorded a few times. The genes are TRBV12-3 or TRBV12-4 and TRBJ1-2; D gene ambiguous. Trimming left V 6 bases short and J 3 bases short, with 8 bases between. CDR3 size: 12 residues. The CDR3 here is CASSLRYYGYTF. The CDR3 DNA reads TGTGCCAGCAGCCTACGGTACTATGGCTACACCTTC.

V gene TRBV18 combines with J gene TRBJ1-2; possibly TRBD1 for D (5 bases). The CDR3 has 17 amino acids. The germline gives CDR1 KGHSH, CDR2 LQKENI. The V and J ends lost 0 bases and 4 bases respectively, with 18 bases between them. CDR3 sequence: CASSPPFSGRGAYGYTF. In DNA, the CDR3 is TGTGCCAGCTCACCACCGTTTTCAGGGAGAGGTGCCTATGGCTACACCTTC.

V and J are TRBV29-1 and TRBJ1-1; 10 bases align to TRBD1. Germline trimming cut 6 bases from V and 4 bases from J; bases unmatched to any gene: 2. Per the germline V gene, CDR1 is SQVTM and CDR2 is ANQGSEA. This CDR3 region has 12 residues. The chain's CDR3 is CSVRQGATEAFF. In DNA, the CDR3 is TGCAGCGTAAGACAGGGGGCCACTGAAGCTTTCTTT.

The chain uses TRBV4-1 and TRBJ2-3, with TRBD1 matching over 9 bases. There are 19 residues in the CDR3. Per the germline V gene, CDR1 is MGHRA and CDR2 is YSYEKL. The junction had 15 bases not matched to a gene; V was cut back by 4 bases and J by 1 base. Here the CDR3 DNA reads TGCGCCAGCAGCCGGGAGGGAGACAGGGGGTGGGTCGGCACAGATACGCAGTATTTT. Residues: CASSREGDRGWVGTDTQYF.

The genes are TRBV5-1 and TRBJ1-1; TRBD1 might be the D (6 bases). CDR1 is SGHRS and CDR2 is YFSETQ in the germline V gene. Trimming removed 3 bases from V and 5 bases from J, with 14 bases in between. This CDR3 is 14 amino acids long. CDR3 sequence: CASSSPAGVTEAFF. CDR3 nucleotide sequence: TGCGCCAGCAGCTCACCGGCAGGGGTGACTGAAGCTTTCTTT.

CDR3 region: CASSVNRGGSPLHF. The CDR3 nucleotides are TGTGCCAGCAGCGTCAACAGGGGGGGGTCACCCCTCCACTTT. V is TRBV5-4 and J is TRBJ1-6; 8 nucleotides line up with TRBD1. V shed 4 bases, J shed 10 bases, and the junction held 7 bases outside the gene matches. This CDR3 has 14 amino acids. In germline, CDR1 is SGHNT, CDR2 YYREEE (reference sequence).

This chain joins TRBV25-1 and TRBJ1-6; D unresolved. Trimming removed 8 bases at V and 2 bases at J, with 10 bases between. The CDR3 runs 14 residues. CDR1 and CDR2 (germline): MGHDK, SYGVNS. The CDR3 sequence: CASREGPYNSPLHF. CDR3 nucleotides: TGTGCCAGCCGCGAAGGCCCCTATAATTCACCCCTCCACTTT.

The chain employs TRBV2 and TRBJ2-7; perhaps TRBD1 as D (5 bases). Trimming cost V 6 bases and J 1 base, with 10 bases left between them. CDR3 size: 13 residues. CDR1 is SNHLY and CDR2 is FYNNEI in the germline V gene. The CDR3 reads CASRPDSSYEQYF. CDR3 sequence (DNA): TGTGCCAGCAGGCCAGACAGTTCCTACGAGCAGTACTTC.

This clone has more than one count but fewer than ten. This chain joins TRBV7-9 and TRBJ2-2; no definite D call. This CDR3 region has 13 residues. Germline CDR1 reads SEHNR; CDR2 reads FQNEAQ (reference sequence). The V and J ends lost 5 bases and 6 bases respectively, with 10 bases between them. Here the CDR3 DNA reads TGTGCCAGCAGCCCCGGCGGCGCCGGGGAGCTGTTTTTT. Protein: CASSPGGAGELFF.

V and J are TRBV2 and TRBJ2-7; D is ambiguous. Germline assignment: CDR1 SNHLY and CDR2 FYNNEI. V dropped 8 bases and J dropped 3 bases, with 8 bases sitting between them. This CDR3 contains 11 residues. CDR3 DNA: TGTGCCAGCGGGTCCGGCTACGAGCAGTACTTC. This gives the protein CASGSGYEQYF.

V is TRBV5-5 and J is TRBJ2-7, with 9 positions matching TRBD1. The CDR3 covers 13 residues. From germline, CDR1 is SGHKS and CDR2 YYEKEE (reference sequence). After removal of 4 bases from V and 4 bases from J, the junction contained 3 bases not matched to a gene. CDR3 nucleotides: TGTGCCAGCAGCCGGACAGGGGCTTACGAGCAGTACTTC. Translated: CASSRTGAYEQYF. The complete variable domain, with remaining parts taken from reference TRBV5-5 and TRBJ2-7, reads DAGVTQSPTHLIKTRGQQVTLRCSPISGHKSVSWYQQVLGQGPQFIFQYYEKEERGRGNFPDRFSARQFPNYSSELNVNALLLGDSALYLCASSRTGAYEQYFGPGTRLTVT.

This clone was seen more than once but under ten times. The CDR3 coding sequence is TGCGCCAGCAGCCAAGAAAGGGTAGCGGGGGCCTCCCAAGAGACCCAGTACTTC. This sequence encodes CASSQERVAGASQETQYF. This sequence joins TRBV4-1 and TRBJ2-5, with 9 bases matching TRBD2. CDR1 MGHRA and CDR2 YSYEKL come from the germline V gene. The CDR3 covers 18 residues. V trimming: 0 bases; J trimming: 1 base; junction bases outside the gene matches: 9.

The chain has TRBV6-6 and TRBJ2-2; 7 bases fit TRBD2. V lost 2 bases, J lost 3 bases, and 3 bases stayed unmatched. The CDR3 spans 15 residues. Germline CDR1 is MNHNY and CDR2 is SVGAGI (reference sequence). Here the CDR3 reads CASSYLSGDTGELFF. The CDR3 DNA follows: TGTGCCAGCAGTTACCTCAGCGGGGACACCGGGGAGCTGTTTTTT.

V and J are TRBV18 and TRBJ1-3; perhaps TRBD1 as D (6 bases). With 1 base removed from V and 4 bases from J, the gap between germline ends came to 8 bases. Germline V gene data show CDR1 as KGHSH and CDR2 as LQKENI. This CDR3 contains 14 residues. CDR3 in amino acids: CASSPQGTGNTIYF. CDR3 sequence (DNA): TGTGCCAGCTCACCACAAGGGACAGGAAACACCATATATTTT.

The chain joins TRBV6-6 to TRBJ1-5; tentative D call: TRBD1 (6 bases). CDR3 length equals 16 residues. Trimming shortened V by 0 bases and J by 4 bases, and 13 bases separated the two germline ends. Germline V gives CDR1 MNHNY, CDR2 SVGAGI (reference sequence). CDR3 sequence (DNA): TGTGCCAGCAGTTACTCTTCGGGGGCAGGGAATCAGCCCCAGCATTTT. Protein sequence: CASSYSSGAGNQPQHF.

CDR3 amino acids: CASSRGTVYEQYF. CDR3 DNA: TGTGCCAGCAGCCGCGGGACAGTCTACGAGCAGTACTTC. The chain links TRBV6-6 to TRBJ2-7; D possibly corresponds to TRBD1 (7 bases). Looked up from germline, CDR1 is MNHNY and CDR2 is SVGAGI (reference sequence). This CDR3 is 13 amino acids long. The V and J ends lost 6 bases and 3 bases respectively, with 12 bases between them.

The chain couples TRBV24-1 to TRBJ1-2; 10 bases are a match to TRBD1. CDR1 KGHDR and CDR2 SFDVKD come from the germline V gene. V was clipped by 9 bases and J by 2 bases; unmatched bases: 8. The CDR3 extends over 15 amino acids. CDR3 sequence: CATSGTGAANYGYTF. The CDR3 nucleotides are TGTGCCACCTCGGGGACAGGGGCCGCGAACTATGGCTACACCTTC.

The V and J genes are TRBV5-1 and TRBJ2-7; TRBD1 matches 10 bases. CDR1 and CDR2 from the germline V gene are SGHRS and YFSETQ. Trimming at V came to 0 bases and at J to 1 base, leaving 4 bases not matched to a gene. The CDR3 is made up of 16 amino acids. Here the CDR3 reads CASSLDSGQGSYEQYF. CDR3 nucleotides: TGCGCCAGCAGCTTGGACTCGGGACAGGGGTCCTACGAGCAGTACTTC.

The chain recombines TRBV5-1 with TRBJ1-1; TRBD1 matches at 7 bases. The CDR3 runs 15 residues. The J segment lost 2 bases and the V segment lost 0 bases, leaving 4 bases of the junction unmatched. From germline, CDR1 is SGHRS and CDR2 YFSETQ. The CDR3 sequence: CASSLVRGDNTEAFF. As DNA, the CDR3 is TGCGCCAGCAGCTTGGTCAGGGGGGACAACACTGAAGCTTTCTTT.

The chain carries TRBV7-8 and TRBJ2-7; D unclear. V was trimmed by 1 base and J by 3 bases, leaving 13 bases between them. This CDR3 spans 15 amino acids. Germline CDR1 SGHVS, CDR2 FQNEAQ. This CDR3 is CASSLESQALYEQYF. DNA of the CDR3: TGTGCCAGCAGCTTAGAAAGTCAGGCCCTCTACGAGCAGTACTTC.

The V gene is TRBV12-3 or TRBV12-4, the J gene TRBJ2-1; D unclear. Trimming cost V 6 bases and J 9 bases, with 9 bases left between them. The CDR3 has 11 amino acids. Here the CDR3 DNA reads TGTGCCAGCAGATATGAGGTTGAGCAGTTCTTC. Translation gives CASRYEVEQFF.

This chain links TRBV5-1 with TRBJ2-2; possibly TRBD1 for D (5 bases). Looked up from germline, CDR1 is SGHRS and CDR2 is YFSETQ. V lost 0 bases to trimming and J lost 6 bases, with 12 bases between them. This CDR3 region has 15 residues. The CDR3 protein is CASSLADRKAGELFF. CDR3 DNA: TGCGCCAGCAGCTTGGCCGACAGAAAGGCCGGGGAGCTGTTTTTT. The full variable domain, completed using reference TRBV5-1 and TRBJ2-2, is KAGVTQTPRYLIKTRGQQVTLSCSPISGHRSVSWYQQTPGQGLQFLFEYFSETQRNKGNFPGRFSGRQFSNSRSEMNVSTLELGDSALYLCASSLADRKAGELFFGEGSRLTVL.

V is TRBV5-4 and J is TRBJ1-5; no reliable D call. The V end was cut by 0 bases, the J end by 6 bases, with 16 bases between. This CDR3 is built from 16 residues. CDR1 and CDR2 (germline): SGHNT, YYREEE (reference sequence). The CDR3 sequence: CASSLGPGVRGQPQHF. The DNA of the CDR3 is TGTGCCAGCAGCTTGGGGCCCGGGGTGCGCGGTCAGCCCCAGCATTTT.

This clone was seen just once. This chain connects TRBV24-1 to TRBJ1-2; D uncertain. V lost 5 bases, J lost 5 bases, and 11 bases lay in between. CDR3 size: 13 residues. Germline values: CDR1 KGHDR, CDR2 SFDVKD. The CDR3, as DNA: TGTGCCACCAGTGCCGCAGACCGTTATGGCTACACCTTC. Protein product: CATSAADRYGYTF.

The rearrangement links TRBV7-2 to TRBJ2-7; 10 nucleotides align to TRBD1. CDR1 and CDR2 from the germline V gene are SGHTA and FQGNSA. The V segment lost 5 bases and the J segment 9 bases; nucleotides outside the gene matches: 10. This CDR3 is built from 14 residues. The CDR3 is CASSPDRGLSVQYF. CDR3 DNA sequence: TGTGCCAGCAGCCCTGACAGGGGGCTTAGTGTGCAGTACTTC.

The chain links TRBV19 to TRBJ2-1; TRBD1 matches 8 bases. There are 18 residues in the CDR3. J was trimmed by 7 bases and V by 1 base; bases with no gene match: 15. Germline-derived CDR1 and CDR2 are LNHDA and SQIVND (reference sequence). This chain's CDR3 is CASSIGWAGGFLRNEQFF. The DNA for the CDR3 is TGTGCCAGTAGTATAGGGTGGGCAGGGGGCTTTCTTAGGAATGAGCAGTTCTTC.

The chain links TRBV5-6 to TRBJ1-1; 8 bases are shared with TRBD1. The junction had 7 bases not matched to a gene; V was cut back by 4 bases and J by 2 bases. The CDR3 extends over 15 amino acids. Germline CDR1 SGHDT, CDR2 YYEEEE. The CDR3 loop is CASSLTGTGNTEAFF. The CDR3 DNA is TGTGCCAGCAGCCTAACCGGGACAGGTAACACTGAAGCTTTCTTT.